The rows below give T cell receptor beta chains drawn from one sample of a study of T-cell reconstitution after alpha-beta-depleted transplantation in children. TCRdb reprocessed the PCR reads with MiXCR, giving one entry per CDR3 protein. The sample has just over 200,000 distinct CDR3 sequences; roughly 8.1% are singletons. The sequencing here drew on PBMCs, mostly from graft donor cells, taken 360 days after TCRalphabeta/CD19-depleted stem cell transplant. The receptors were gathered from a male patient between 2 and 15 years old who had a stem cell transplant for acute myeloid leukemia, so the T cells may come from the graft donor. Each CDR3 is given with its conserved first and last residue. D genes are given only for firm matches. Rows give clone size only sometimes, using once, few, many, or a class for an expanded clone.

d_gene	v_gene	abundance	j_gene	len	CDR3nt	CDR3aa
TRBD2	TRBV20-1	.	TRBJ2-5	16	TGCAGTGCTAGAGGATTGGCTAGCGGGATCCAAGAGACCCAGTACTTC	CSARGLASGIQETQYF
.	TRBV2	few	TRBJ2-7	13	TGTGCCAGCAGACAGGGACCGACCTACGAGCAGTACTTC	CASRQGPTYEQYF
.	TRBV2	.	TRBJ2-3	11	TGTGCCAGCGTGAGGGCAGATACGCAGTATTTT	CASVRADTQYF
TRBD1	TRBV5-1	.	TRBJ2-3	15	TGCGCCAGCAGCCCCGGGACAGGGGGGTCAGATACGCAGTATTTT	CASSPGTGGSDTQYF
TRBD2	TRBV6-1	.	TRBJ2-1	16	TGTGCCAGCAGTGGCCAGGGTTTTAGCGGGAACAATGAGCAGTTCTTC	CASSGQGFSGNNEQFF
TRBD2	TRBV29-1	many	TRBJ2-3	13	TGCAGCGTCGTACTAGCGGGAGCAGATACGCAGTATTTT	CSVVLAGADTQYF
TRBD1	TRBV5-1	many	TRBJ2-1	18	TGCGCCAGCAGCTGGGAACTTTCGGGACAGGGGTGGGATAATGAGCAGTTCTTC	CASSWELSGQGWDNEQFF
.	TRBV7-8	few	TRBJ1-5	15	TGTGCCAGCAGCTTTAGCGGATCCTTCTTTGAGCCCCAGCATTTT	CASSFSGSFFEPQHF
.	TRBV4-1	.	TRBJ1-5	15	TGCGCCAGCAGCCAAGGGCGGCAGGAAGATCAGCCCCAGCATTTT	CASSQGRQEDQPQHF
.	TRBV5-1	many	TRBJ2-2	15	TGCGCCAGCAGCTTGGGACAGTTAAACACCGGGGAGCTGTTTTTT	CASSLGQLNTGELFF
.	TRBV4-2	.	TRBJ2-2	19	TGTGCCAGCAGCCAAGATGAGCTAGCGTCGGTCGGAGGCACCGGGGAGCTGTTTTTT	CASSQDELASVGGTGELFF
.	TRBV5-5	.	TRBJ2-7	13	TGTGCCATCGGCCAGGCCTTCTCCTACGAGCAGTACTTC	CAIGQAFSYEQYF
.	TRBV10-3	many	TRBJ2-7	13	TGTGCCATCAGTGAGCTCCAGGGTTACGAGCAGTACTTC	CAISELQGYEQYF
.	TRBV30	many	TRBJ2-2	12	TGTGCCTGGAGTTTAGCCCAGCAAGAGCTGTTTTTT	CAWSLAQQELFF
.	TRBV7-2	few	TRBJ1-1	15	TGTGCCAGCAGCTTAGTCGCTGGGATGAACACTGAAGCTTTCTTT	CASSLVAGMNTEAFF
.	TRBV20-1	few	TRBJ1-2	15	TGCAGTGCTAGAGATCGAGTGGGTGATATCCGCGGCTACACCTTC	CSARDRVGDIRGYTF
.	TRBV20-1	few	TRBJ2-6	15	TGCAGTGCCCCTCCAGGTGGGACTGGGGCCAACGTCCTGACTTTC	CSAPPGGTGANVLTF
TRBD2	TRBV11-1	.	TRBJ2-7	19	TGTGCCAGCAGCCTCTGGGCATCCGGGACTAGCGGGAGAATACACGAGCAGTACTTC	CASSLWASGTSGRIHEQYF
.	TRBV20-1	.	TRBJ1-4	11	TGCAGTGCTAGGCTGGAGGAAAAACTGTTTTTT	CSARLEEKLFF
.	TRBV12-3/TRBV12-4	.	TRBJ2-5	14	TGTGCCAGCAGGTCGACAGGAGTCCAAGAGACCCAGTACTTC	CASRSTGVQETQYF
.	TRBV12-3/TRBV12-4	many	TRBJ2-3	15	TGTGCCAGCAGTTCCCCAGCGGAGTTCACAGATACGCAGTATTTT	CASSSPAEFTDTQYF
TRBD2	TRBV7-2	.	TRBJ2-1	15	TGTGCCAGCACCTTATCCGGGACTAGTAGTCATGAGCAGTTCTTC	CASTLSGTSSHEQFF
.	TRBV12-3/TRBV12-4	many	TRBJ2-1	14	TGTGCCAGCAGTCGGACTAGGGGGTACAATGAGCAGTTCTTC	CASSRTRGYNEQFF
TRBD2	TRBV7-2	many	TRBJ2-5	16	TGTGCCAGCAGCGTCGGACTAGCGGGGGAAATGGAGACCCAGTACTTC	CASSVGLAGEMETQYF
.	TRBV18	few	TRBJ2-1	14	TGTGCCAGCTCACCACGGTCGGGTTCGGCTGAGCAGTTCTTC	CASSPRSGSAEQFF